This T cell receptor beta chain was retrieved from a study of PD-L1 blockade in urothelial cancer. At the level of the study: Patients, treated from about 2014 onward, received atezolizumab 1,200 mg intravenously every 3 weeks. Investigators checked blood 3 weeks (second dose) and 6 weeks after treatment start. Study-wide results and caveats: Below-median pretreatment blood TCR clonality was a predictor of better survival.

A note on this clone: Its antigen is unidentified.

Trimming cost V 1 base and J 6 bases, with 17 bases left between them. CDR1 and CDR2 from the germline V gene are SGHKS and YYEKEE (reference sequence). This CDR3 has 17 residues. The repertoire was sequenced with immunoSEQ multiplex PCR; TCRdb's copy has only in-frame clones and lacks some. The sample has about 130,000 clones, around 86% seen once. Time point indicated: peripheral blood 6 weeks after treatment start. The chain couples TRBV5-5 to TRBJ1-6; perhaps TRBD1 as D (5 bases). The sequence derives from a man aged 50 to 60 with urothelial cancer. Sample: PBMCs, taken around atezolizumab (anti-PD-L1) treatment. This chain's CDR3 is CASSLPLGGSINSPLHF. The CDR3 DNA reads TGTGCCAGCAGCTTGCCCCTCGGGGGATCGATTAATTCACCCCTCCACTTT.